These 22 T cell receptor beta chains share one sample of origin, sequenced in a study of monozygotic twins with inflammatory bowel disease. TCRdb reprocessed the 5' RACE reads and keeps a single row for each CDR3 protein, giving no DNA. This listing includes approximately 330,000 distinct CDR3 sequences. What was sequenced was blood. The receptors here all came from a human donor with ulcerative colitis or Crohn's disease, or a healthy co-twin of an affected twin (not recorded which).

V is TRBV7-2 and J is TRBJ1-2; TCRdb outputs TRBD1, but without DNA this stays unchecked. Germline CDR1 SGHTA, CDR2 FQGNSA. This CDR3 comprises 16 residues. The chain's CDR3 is CASSPEGTGAFYGYTF.

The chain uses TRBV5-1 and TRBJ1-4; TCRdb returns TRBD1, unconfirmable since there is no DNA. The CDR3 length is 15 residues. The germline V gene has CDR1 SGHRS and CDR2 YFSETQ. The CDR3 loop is CASSRTGTGNEKLFF. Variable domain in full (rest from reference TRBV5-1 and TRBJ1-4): KAGVTQTPRYLIKTRGQQVTLSCSPISGHRSVSWYQQTPGQGLQFLFEYFSETQRNKGNFPGRFSGRQFSNSRSEMNVSTLELGDSALYLCASSRTGTGNEKLFFGSGTQLSVL.

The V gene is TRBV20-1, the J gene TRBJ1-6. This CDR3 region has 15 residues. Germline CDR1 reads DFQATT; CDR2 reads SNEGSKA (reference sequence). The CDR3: CSARDRPGFVSPLHF.

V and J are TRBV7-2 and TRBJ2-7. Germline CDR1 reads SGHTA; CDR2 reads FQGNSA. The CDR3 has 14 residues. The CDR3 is CASSLAGKSYEQYF.

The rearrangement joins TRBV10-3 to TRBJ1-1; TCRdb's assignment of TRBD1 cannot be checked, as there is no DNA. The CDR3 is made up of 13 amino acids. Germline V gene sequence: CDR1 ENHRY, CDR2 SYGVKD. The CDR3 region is CAISEIGQGWAFF.

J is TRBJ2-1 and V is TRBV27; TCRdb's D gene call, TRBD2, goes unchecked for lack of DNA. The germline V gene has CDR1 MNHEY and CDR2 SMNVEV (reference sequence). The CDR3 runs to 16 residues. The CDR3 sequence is CASSLGSGRSYNEQFF.

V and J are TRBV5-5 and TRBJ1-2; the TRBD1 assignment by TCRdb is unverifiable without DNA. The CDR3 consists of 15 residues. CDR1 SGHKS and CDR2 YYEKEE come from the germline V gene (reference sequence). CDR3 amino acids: CASSLEQAFTYGYTF.

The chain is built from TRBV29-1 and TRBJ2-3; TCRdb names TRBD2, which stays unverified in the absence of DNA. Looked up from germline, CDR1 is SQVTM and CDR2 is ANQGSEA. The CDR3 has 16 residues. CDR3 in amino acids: CSAPLGASGNTDTQYF.

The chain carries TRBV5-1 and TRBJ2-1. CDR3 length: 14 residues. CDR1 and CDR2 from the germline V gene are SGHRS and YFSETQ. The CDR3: CASSLAAVDNEQFF.

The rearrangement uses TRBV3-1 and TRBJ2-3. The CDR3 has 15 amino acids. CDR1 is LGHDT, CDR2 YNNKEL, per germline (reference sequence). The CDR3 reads CASSLQTARTDTQYF.

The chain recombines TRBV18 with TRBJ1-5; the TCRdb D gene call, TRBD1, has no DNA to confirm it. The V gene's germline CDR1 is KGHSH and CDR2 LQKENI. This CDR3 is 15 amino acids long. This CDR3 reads CASSPDRERYQPQHF.

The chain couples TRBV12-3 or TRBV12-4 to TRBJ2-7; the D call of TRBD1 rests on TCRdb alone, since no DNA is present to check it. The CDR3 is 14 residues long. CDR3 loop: CASSFRDGGREQYF.

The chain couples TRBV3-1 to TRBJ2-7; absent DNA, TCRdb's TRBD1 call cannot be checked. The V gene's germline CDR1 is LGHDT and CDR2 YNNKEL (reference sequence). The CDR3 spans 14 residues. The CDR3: CASSPLGAPYEQYF.

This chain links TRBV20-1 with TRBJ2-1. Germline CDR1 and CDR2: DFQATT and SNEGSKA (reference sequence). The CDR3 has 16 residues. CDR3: CSARDAIGSSYNEQFF.

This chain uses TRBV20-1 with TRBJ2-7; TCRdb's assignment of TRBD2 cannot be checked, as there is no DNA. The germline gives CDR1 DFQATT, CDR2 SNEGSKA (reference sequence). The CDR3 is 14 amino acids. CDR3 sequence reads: CSASSARDSYEQYF.

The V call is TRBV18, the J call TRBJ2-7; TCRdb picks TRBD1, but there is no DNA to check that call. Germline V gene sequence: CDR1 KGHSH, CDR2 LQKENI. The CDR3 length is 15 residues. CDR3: CASSAGGEGFREQYF.

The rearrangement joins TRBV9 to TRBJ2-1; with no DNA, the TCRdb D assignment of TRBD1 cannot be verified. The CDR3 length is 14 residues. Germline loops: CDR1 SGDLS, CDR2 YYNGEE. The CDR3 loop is CASSVGTKNNEQFF.

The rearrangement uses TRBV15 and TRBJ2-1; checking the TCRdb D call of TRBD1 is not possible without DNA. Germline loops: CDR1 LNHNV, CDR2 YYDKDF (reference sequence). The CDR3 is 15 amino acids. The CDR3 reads CATSRDGGGGRNVIF.

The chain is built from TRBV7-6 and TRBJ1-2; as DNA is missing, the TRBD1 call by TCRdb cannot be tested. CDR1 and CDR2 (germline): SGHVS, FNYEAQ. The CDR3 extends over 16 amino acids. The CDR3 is CASSPTWDGGSYGYTF.

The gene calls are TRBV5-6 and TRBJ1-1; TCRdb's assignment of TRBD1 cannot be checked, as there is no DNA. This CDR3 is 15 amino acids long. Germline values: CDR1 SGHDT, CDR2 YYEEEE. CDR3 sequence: CASRVIRDPNTEAFF.

This chain's CDR3 is CASSLWPYPEETQYF. The genes are TRBV7-2 and TRBJ2-5. The germline V gene encodes CDR1 SGHTA and CDR2 FQGNSA. This CDR3 is 15 amino acids long.

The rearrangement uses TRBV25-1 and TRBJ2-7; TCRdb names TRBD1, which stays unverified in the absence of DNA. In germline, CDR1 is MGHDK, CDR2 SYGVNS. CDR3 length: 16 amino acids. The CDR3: CASSEGSGVRSYEQYF.